These 24 T cell receptor beta chains share one sample of origin, sequenced in a study of immune cell composition in non-small cell lung cancer. Method: immunoSEQ multiplex PCR; TCRdb's copy keeps in-frame clones and lacks some. The table lists about 2,200 clones, about 70% of them singletons. Normal lung was sampled as far from the tumour as possible, at least 3 cm. Sequenced material: non-adjacent lung tissue. The origin of the receptors is a human donor with non-small cell lung cancer.

The rearrangement joins TRBV27 to TRBJ2-7; tentative D call: TRBD1 (5 bases). The V gene's germline CDR1 is MNHEY and CDR2 SMNVEV (reference sequence). V gave up 6 bases and J gave up 1 base, with 16 bases separating them. This CDR3 spans 15 amino acids. CDR3 amino acids: CASSRAGTGSYEQYF. The CDR3 DNA follows: TGTGCCAGCAGCCGCGCCGGCACAGGTTCCTACGAGCAGTACTTC.

The CDR3 spells CASSTRTANTEAFF. For the CDR3, the DNA is TGCGCCAGCAGCACTCGGACAGCTAACACTGAAGCTTTCTTT. The rearrangement uses TRBV5-1 and TRBJ1-1; D may be TRBD1 (6 bases). V lost 4 bases to trimming and J lost 2 bases, with 12 bases between them. The CDR3 has 14 residues. Germline V gene lookup returns CDR1 SGHRS and CDR2 YFSETQ.

In this sample, this clone is large. The same CDR3 is also encoded by other DNA sequences in this sample. The CDR3 nucleotides are TGTGCCAGTTCGGACAGACTGAACACTGAAGCTTTCTTT. Translated: CASSDRLNTEAFF. V and J are TRBV19 and TRBJ1-1, with D perhaps TRBD1 (6 bases). The CDR3 covers 13 residues. The V and J ends lost 8 bases and 0 bases respectively, with 10 bases between them. CDR1 is LNHDA and CDR2 is SQIVND in the germline V gene (reference sequence).

The CDR3 reads CASSLKGGAQWFF. The DNA of the CDR3 is TGTGCCAGCAGCTTAAAGGGTGGGGCGCAGTGGTTTTTT. The chain is built from TRBV13 and TRBJ1-4, with a tentative D call TRBD1 (5 bases). CDR1 is PRHDT and CDR2 is FYEKMQ in the germline V gene (reference sequence). V gave up 2 bases and J gave up 16 bases, with 17 bases separating them. The CDR3 contains 13 residues.

This chain joins TRBV11-1 and TRBJ2-1; 12 bases fit TRBD2. The V and J ends lost 8 bases and 4 bases, in that order; junction bases with no gene match: 12. Germline-derived CDR1 and CDR2 are SGHAT and FQDESV (reference sequence). The CDR3 has 17 amino acids. CDR3 loop: CASGPYATSGGYNEQFF. The CDR3 coding sequence is TGTGCCAGCGGCCCCTACGCGACTAGCGGGGGTTACAATGAGCAGTTCTTC.

J is TRBJ1-2 and V is TRBV29-1, with 10 bases fitting TRBD1. Germline V gives CDR1 SQVTM, CDR2 ANQGSEA. CDR3 length: 13 amino acids. After removal of 7 bases from V and 4 bases from J, the junction contained 6 bases not matched to a gene. The CDR3 loop is CSGGQGVGYGYTF. The CDR3 nucleotides read TGCAGCGGTGGACAGGGGGTGGGCTATGGCTACACCTTC.

Worth noting for this clone: A junction end diverges from the germline sequence, so it may reflect a read error. The rearrangement joins TRBV7-7 to TRBJ2-1, with 10 positions matching TRBD2. The CDR3 totals 15 residues. Germline CDR1 reads SSHAT; CDR2 reads FNYEAQ (reference sequence). CDR3 in amino acids: CASSAGLASYNEQFF. In DNA form, the CDR3 reads TGTGCTAGCAGCGCGGGACTAGCGAGCTACAATGAGCAGTTCTTC.

This clone was observed a single time. V is TRBV6-1 and J is TRBJ2-5, with 7 bases that match TRBD2. Germline trimming cut 1 base from V and 5 bases from J; bases unmatched to any gene: 4. CDR1 and CDR2 (germline): MNHNS, SASEGT. The CDR3 covers 14 residues. The CDR3 spells CASSEGGGAETQYF. In nucleotides, the CDR3 is TGTGCCAGCAGTGAAGGGGGGGGTGCGGAGACCCAGTACTTC.

This clone was observed a few times. The chain uses TRBV7-9 and TRBJ1-2; weak D call: TRBD1 (5 bases). The V end was cut by 3 bases, the J end by 4 bases, with 12 bases between. Per germline, CDR1 SEHNR and CDR2 FQNEAQ (reference sequence). This CDR3 has 14 amino acids. The DNA of the CDR3 is TGTGCCAGCAGCTTCGGACGGGGGGTCTATGGCTACACCTTC. This gives the protein CASSFGRGVYGYTF.

This clone is large in the sample. The chain carries TRBV5-6 and TRBJ2-7, with 9 nucleotides matching TRBD2. Germline CDR1 SGHDT, CDR2 YYEEEE. Trimming at V came to 6 bases and at J to 7 bases, leaving 17 bases not matched to a gene. There are 16 residues in the CDR3. The CDR3 sequence is CASTPSGSGGLWEQYF. The CDR3 DNA sequence: TGTGCCAGCACCCCTTCAGGTAGCGGGGGACTATGGGAGCAGTACTTC.

By sample fraction, this clone is large (0.1 to 1%). The V gene is TRBV11-2, the J gene TRBJ1-6; D gene unclear. This CDR3 is 13 amino acids long. CDR1 SGHAT and CDR2 FQNNGV come from the germline V gene. With 0 bases removed from V and 7 bases from J, the gap between germline ends came to 4 bases. The chain's CDR3 is CASSLEGNSPLHF. As DNA, the CDR3 is TGTGCCAGCAGCTTAGAGGGCAATTCACCCCTCCACTTT.

By share, this clone ranks as large. This chain connects TRBV18 to TRBJ1-1; 8 nucleotides agree with TRBD1. Trimming at V came to 3 bases and at J to 4 bases, leaving 7 bases not matched to a gene. Germline loops: CDR1 KGHSH, CDR2 LQKENI. The CDR3 totals 15 residues. As DNA, the CDR3 is TGTGCCAGCTCACCGGTCCACAGGGGGGGCACTGAAGCTTTCTTT. It encodes CASSPVHRGGTEAFF. Based on the CDR3 plus reference TRBV18 and TRBJ1-1, the full variable domain is NAGVMQNPRHLVRRRGQEARLRCSPMKGHSHVYWYRQLPEEGLKFMVYLQKENIIDESGMPKERFSAEFPKEGPSILRIQQVVRGDSAAYFCASSPVHRGGTEAFFGQGTRLTVV.

This clone has only one observation. The chain is built from TRBV7-6 and TRBJ2-3, with 12 positions matching TRBD2. J gave up 6 bases and V 1 base, and 8 bases lay outside the gene matches. The CDR3 loop spans 17 amino acids. Germline V gene sequence: CDR1 SGHVS, CDR2 FNYEAQ. CDR3 sequence: CASSLEASGGASDTQYF. CDR3 DNA: TGTGCCAGCAGCTTAGAGGCTAGCGGGGGGGCGAGTGATACGCAGTATTTT.

The count of this clone is one. The chain employs TRBV5-1 and TRBJ1-5; 7 nucleotides match TRBD1. V trimming: 3 bases; J trimming: 3 bases; junction bases outside the gene matches: 6. The CDR3 contains 15 residues. Per germline, CDR1 SGHRS and CDR2 YFSETQ. CDR3 DNA sequence: TGCGCCAGCAGCTCGGGTACAGGGGACAATCAGCCCCAGCATTTT. Protein sequence: CASSSGTGDNQPQHF.

This clone was detected only a few times. The chain carries TRBV4-1 and TRBJ1-1, with D possibly matching TRBD1 (6 bases). V was clipped by 4 bases and J by 1 base, with 13 bases between them. Germline V lookup: CDR1 MGHRA, CDR2 YSYEKL. The CDR3 extends over 15 amino acids. The CDR3 here is CASSLIDRPNTEAFF. Here the CDR3 DNA reads TGCGCCAGCAGCCTTATCGACAGGCCGAACACTGAAGCTTTCTTT.

This clone is large. The chain employs TRBV19 and TRBJ1-2; tentative D call: TRBD1 (5 bases). Looked up from germline, CDR1 is LNHDA and CDR2 is SQIVND (reference sequence). V shed 7 bases and J shed 6 bases, with 15 bases lying between them. The CDR3 runs 13 residues. The CDR3 region is CASTPGLGNGYTF. CDR3 nucleotide sequence: TGTGCCAGTACCCCAGGGTTAGGGAATGGCTACACCTTC.

The chain combines TRBV9 with TRBJ1-4; D possibly corresponds to TRBD1 (5 bases). The CDR3 consists of 15 residues. Trimming cost V 0 bases and J 7 bases, with 13 bases left between them. The germline CDR1 and CDR2 sequences are SGDLS and YYNGEE. CDR3 amino acids: CASSVGEGTGEKLFF. The CDR3 DNA sequence: TGTGCCAGCAGCGTAGGGGAGGGTACAGGTGAAAAACTGTTTTTT.

The chain couples TRBV5-1 to TRBJ2-7; 11 nucleotides agree with TRBD2. With V trimmed by 3 bases and J by 2 bases, 10 bases remained unmatched. This CDR3 is built from 17 residues. In germline, CDR1 is SGHRS, CDR2 YFSETQ. The CDR3, as DNA: TGCGCCAGCAGCTATACTAGCGGGGGTGAGATTACCTACGAGCAGTACTTC. Its translation: CASSYTSGGEITYEQYF.

The V call is TRBV7-8, the J call TRBJ1-1; a possible D gene is TRBD1 (5 bases). Deletions cut 2 bases from V and 5 bases from J, with 15 bases between. This CDR3 comprises 15 residues. Germline assignment: CDR1 SGHVS and CDR2 FQNEAQ. The CDR3, as DNA: TGTGCCAGCAGCTTAAAAGGCAGGGAGGAGACTGAAGCTTTCTTT. Translation gives CASSLKGREETEAFF.

The V call is TRBV6-1, the J call TRBJ2-7, with D tentatively TRBD1 (6 bases). The CDR3 runs 13 residues. The ends were cut back, 6 bases at V and 3 bases at J, with 12 bases in the middle. The germline gives CDR1 MNHNS, CDR2 SASEGT. For the CDR3, the DNA is TGTGCCAGCAGAATAGACAGGAACTACGAGCAGTACTTC. This translates into CASRIDRNYEQYF.

The chain joins TRBV5-5 to TRBJ2-5; 7 bases agree with TRBD1. CDR3 length: 15 residues. Germline-derived CDR1 and CDR2 are SGHKS and YYEKEE (reference sequence). J was trimmed by 4 bases and V by 4 bases; bases with no gene match: 10. CDR3 DNA: TGTGCCAGCAGCCTGACAGGGTTCGGCGGAGAGACCCAGTACTTC. It translates to CASSLTGFGGETQYF.

V and J are TRBV18 and TRBJ1-5; D unclear. CDR1 and CDR2 (germline): KGHSH, LQKENI. The CDR3 is made up of 14 amino acids. V was shortened by 9 bases and J by 3 bases, with 15 bases between the two germline ends. The CDR3 reads CASSDMNNNQPQHF. DNA for the CDR3: TGTGCCAGTTCCGACATGAACAACAATCAGCCCCAGCATTTT. Variable domain in full (rest from reference TRBV18 and TRBJ1-5): NAGVMQNPRHLVRRRGQEARLRCSPMKGHSHVYWYRQLPEEGLKFMVYLQKENIIDESGMPKERFSAEFPKEGPSILRIQQVVRGDSAAYFCASSDMNNNQPQHFGDGTRLSIL.

The chain combines TRBV11-3 with TRBJ2-5; maybe TRBD2 (6 bases). Trimming pared 7 bases from V and 4 bases from J, leaving 16 bases between. Germline CDR1 reads SGHNT; CDR2 reads YENEEA. The CDR3 has 14 residues. CDR3 region: CASNRAGSGETQYF. The CDR3 DNA sequence: TGTGCCAGCAATCGGGCGGGATCCGGAGAGACCCAGTACTTC.

J is TRBJ2-1 and V is TRBV7-3, with TRBD2 identical over 16 bases. V lost 5 bases, J lost 12 bases, and 4 bases stayed unmatched. The CDR3 consists of 14 residues. The germline CDR1 and CDR2 sequences are SGHTA and FQGTGA. The CDR3 protein is CASSLGLAGGAQFF. The CDR3 DNA follows: TGTGCCAGCAGCCTGGGACTAGCGGGGGGGGCGCAGTTCTTC. The complete variable domain, with remaining parts taken from reference TRBV7-3 and TRBJ2-1, reads GAGVSQTPSNKVTEKGKYVELRCDPISGHTALYWYRQSLGQGPEFLIYFQGTGAADDSGLPNDRFFAVRPEGSVSTLKIQRTERGDSAVYLCASSLGLAGGAQFFGPGTRLTVL.